The sequence of this T cell receptor beta chain was determined in a study of blood T cell repertoires in COVID-19. Background on the study: T cells, B-cell-depleted T cells, or PBMCs provided the cDNA or gDNA that served as material.

CDR3 length equals 13 residues. Germline-derived CDR1 and CDR2 are LNHDA and SQIVND (reference sequence). J lost 7 bases, V lost 6 bases, and 7 bases had no gene match. Original methodology: For nucleated cells, counts were estimated from reference gene primer amplification. The method was immunoSEQ multiplex PCR; TCRdb's version includes in-frame clones alone and lacks a portion of them. That table furnishes V, J and clone size, whereas the DNA furnished D and trimming. The table lists about 400,000 clones, more than 70% of them singletons. The specimen sequenced was peripheral blood. The chain couples TRBV19 to TRBJ1-2; 8 bases match TRBD1. The sequence derives from a man aged 40-50 years with acute or convalescent COVID-19. CDR3 coding DNA: TGTGCCAGTAGCCCGGACAGGGCGATTGGCTACACCTTC. It codes for CASSPDRAIGYTF.